These 4 T cell receptor beta chains originate from one sample sequenced in a study of identical twins. TCRdb processed the 5' RACE reads anew with MiXCR; each CDR3 protein has one entry. Here the sample spans hundreds of thousands of distinct CDR3 sequences, roughly 18% being singletons. A further study also used this sample, focusing on T cells expressing NK-cell markers.

Specimen: PBMCs. Receptors were obtained from a young woman in good health.

The CDR3 DNA follows: TGCGCCAGCAGCCAAGAGGTTATAGGAAATGAGCAGTTCTTC. Translated: CASSQEVIGNEQFF. The rearrangement joins TRBV4-1 to TRBJ2-1; D unresolved. Trimming stripped 0 bases from V and 7 bases from J, with 10 bases between. CDR3 length: 14 amino acids. The germline CDR1 and CDR2 sequences are MGHRA and YSYEKL.

In its sample, this clonotype was seen a few times. The rearrangement links TRBV4-2 to TRBJ1-6, with D possibly TRBD1 on 5 matching bases. The V end was cut by 1 base, the J end by 10 bases, with 14 bases between. This CDR3 contains 15 residues. The V gene's germline CDR1 is LGHNA and CDR2 YNFKEQ. In DNA, the CDR3 is TGTGCCAGCAGCCAAGGCGGGGGGTTTAAGTCACCCCTCCACTTT. Translated, it gives CASSQGGGFKSPLHF.

This clonotype occurred a few times. The rearrangement uses TRBV12-3 or TRBV12-4 and TRBJ2-7, with 8 bases identical to TRBD2. The CDR3 has 15 residues. J lost 2 bases, V lost 8 bases, and 11 bases had no gene match. The CDR3 loop reads CASQKGTSGPYEQYF. Written as DNA, the CDR3 is TGTGCCAGCCAGAAAGGCACTAGCGGACCCTACGAGCAGTACTTC.

This clonotype has more than one count but fewer than ten. V and J are TRBV9 and TRBJ2-1, with unresolved D. Germline V lookup: CDR1 SGDLS, CDR2 YYNGEE. CDR3 size: 14 residues. V shed 0 bases and J shed 5 bases, with 9 bases lying between them. The CDR3 nucleotides read TGTGCCAGCAGCGTAGTAAGTAACCACAATGAGCAGTTCTTC. Protein product: CASSVVSNHNEQFF.